The entry below describes one T cell receptor beta chain. Its antigen has not been determined. Base quality data are lacking; no much larger clone is found one base away. The immunoSEQ Assay was the method used to sequence TCRbeta CDR3 regions. After extraction, genomic DNA underwent amplification by bias-controlled multiplex PCR, followed by high-throughput sequencing. The published analysis was carried out like this. To quantify the absolute abundance of every unique TCRbeta CDR3 region, sequences were collapsed and filtered. Usable DNA was measured by amplifying reference genes present in all nucleated cells, and TCRbeta template counts were normalized to that usable DNA to estimate T cell fraction. Repertoire TCRs were annotated as SARS-CoV-2-specific when V gene, CDR3 amino acid sequence and J gene were exactly matched to a known reactive TCR set. The reference SARS-CoV-2 TCR set was derived from MIRA and filtered for enrichment in COVID-19-positive ImmuneCODE repertoires, a step that removed public or cross-reactive TCRs. Using the MIRA antigens, annotated TCRs were further analysed by specific ORF or by position within an ORF. Breadth was defined as annotated unique rearrangements over total unique productive rearrangements; depth was the summed frequency of those rearrangements. Group comparisons of TCR breadth used two-sided Wilcoxon rank-sum tests. In TCRdb, the immuneACCESS table is reduced to in-frame sequences with V and J assigned. These tables do not hold every clone; where another copy was compared, an unresolved V gene accounts for under half, and the others remain unexplained. V and J calls and clone size follow that table, whereas D and trimming were derived from the DNA. This sample gives about 350,000 clones in total; 86% of them show up just once. Of the sample, roughly 10% falls within the top ten clones.

Sample treatment or condition, as interpreted from the label and publication: approximately 18 received Ad26.COV2.S at low or high dose, single or two shots; 5 received placebo; per-sample allocation not given. Repertoires of vaccine and placebo recipients were sequenced from samples collected on day 63 after the first injection. Between 29 July and 7 August 2020, Cohort 1b enrolled some 25 adults aged 18-55 years at one site in Boston, USA. As a vaccine, Ad26.COV2.S was a replication-incompetent adenovirus type 26 vector that expressed a prefusion-stabilized SARS-CoV-2 spike protein derived from the original Wuhan strain. Deletion took 3 bases off V and 6 bases off J, with a span of 11 bases between the germline ends. The CDR3, cysteine through phenylalanine, is 13 amino acids long. CDR3 DNA is the only sequence kept; it has 39 bases, read in frame from the first base. CDR1 is given as SGHTA and CDR2 as FQGNSA, both from the germline V gene.

The sample originates from a study of Ad26.COV2.S vaccination and SARS-CoV-2 variants (dated by TCRdb to the early 2020s). A note on the overall study: Donors in the vaccine arm were drawn from COV1001, a phase I-IIa trial of Ad26.COV2.S in healthy adults that was multicentre, randomized, double-blind and placebo-controlled. Trial participants were randomized into five groups of five, in which low-dose or high-dose Ad26.COV2.S was given once or twice, or placebo was given on both occasions. TCRbeta repertoire sequencing served as the tool for gauging how specific and how broad the SARS-CoV-2-reactive T cell receptors were following Ad26.COV2.S vaccination. Throughout the experiments and outcome assessment, investigators stayed blinded to trial group allocation. A total of about 30 samples were included in the TCR-sequenced set, comprising 19 Ad26.COV2.S vaccine recipients, 5 placebo recipients and 8 SARS-CoV-2 convalescent individuals. Ad26.COV2.S was administered intramuscularly at 5 x 10^10 or 1 x 10^11 viral particles, either as a single shot or as two shots given 56 days apart. What the authors observed across the whole study: Comparing responses between vaccine doses or regimens was not something the study was powered to do. Compared with placebo recipients, Ad26.COV2.S recipients showed higher spike-specific TCR breadth (P = 0.0014). Vaccine and placebo recipients had comparable non-spike TCR breadth, which fits with the vaccine containing only spike. After vaccination, substantial breadth of spike-specific CD8+ and CD4+ T cell responses was reported. According to the authors, total T cell responses may have been underestimated by the TCR breadth and depth analyses.

The sequencing here drew on peripheral blood, taken in a trial of Ad26.COV2.S vaccine versus placebo. Recombination connected TRBV7-2 to TRBJ1-2; the D gene identity is not certain. This clonotype was sampled from a person aged 18 to 65 who received the Ad26.COV2.S COVID-19 vaccine or a placebo. DNA sequence: TGTGCCAGCAGCTTCAAGGGTTCAAATGGCTACACCTTC. The resulting protein is CASSFKGSNGYTF.